This entry lists 8 T cell receptor beta chains sequenced from one sample in a study of Ad26.COV2.S vaccination and SARS-CoV-2 variants. As to treatment: some 19 received Ad26.COV2.S at low or high dose, single or two shots; 5 received placebo; per-sample allocation not given. Sampling happened 63 days after the first vaccine or placebo injection. Method: immunoSEQ multiplex PCR; TCRdb's copy keeps in-frame clones and lacks some. The table lists about 350,000 clones, around 83% of them singletons. The sequences come from peripheral blood, collected in a trial of Ad26.COV2.S vaccine versus placebo. These receptors all come from a person aged 18-60 years who received the Ad26.COV2.S COVID-19 vaccine or a placebo.

CDR3 region: CASSAGGPQHF. The DNA of the CDR3 is TGTGCCAGTAGTGCCGGTGGGCCCCAGCATTTT. The rearrangement joins TRBV19 to TRBJ1-5; unclear D gene. The CDR3 totals 11 residues. The germline gives CDR1 LNHDA, CDR2 SQIVND (reference sequence). The V end lost 5 bases, the J end lost 9 bases, and 8 bases lay between the germline ends.

The chain has TRBV19 and TRBJ2-7; 9 bases are shared with TRBD1. The CDR3 is made up of 14 amino acids. CDR1 and CDR2 from the germline V gene are LNHDA and SQIVND (reference sequence). V lost 10 bases and J lost 0; bases outside the gene matches: 7. CDR3 in amino acids: CATIPGQGSYEQYF. The DNA of the CDR3 is TGTGCCACCATACCGGGACAGGGCTCCTACGAGCAGTACTTC.

The rearrangement joins TRBV19 to TRBJ1-2; the match to TRBD1 covers 8 bases. The CDR3 has 13 residues. From germline, CDR1 is LNHDA and CDR2 SQIVND (reference sequence). J was trimmed by 8 bases and V by 6 bases; bases with no gene match: 8. CDR3 residues: CASSPDRAQGYTF. For the CDR3, the DNA is TGTGCCAGTAGCCCGGACAGGGCCCAGGGCTACACCTTC.

This clone is a singleton in its sample. The V gene is TRBV27, the J gene TRBJ2-7; 8 bases agree with TRBD1. CDR1 is MNHEY and CDR2 is SMNVEV in the germline V gene (reference sequence). The ends lost 6 bases at V and 7 bases at J; junction bases unmatched: 8. CDR3 length equals 13 residues. The CDR3 here is CASRDRGGSEQYF. CDR3 DNA sequence: TGTGCCAGCAGAGACAGGGGTGGTTCGGAGCAGTACTTC.

The J gene is TRBJ1-6, the V gene TRBV30; D unclear. The CDR3 has 13 amino acids. Between the trimmed V and J ends, which lost 4 bases and 8 bases, there was a span of 12 bases. The germline gives CDR1 GTSNPN, CDR2 SVGIG (reference sequence). The CDR3 reads CAWKVPWDSPLHF. CDR3 sequence (DNA): TGTGCCTGGAAGGTCCCCTGGGATTCACCCCTCCACTTT.

V is TRBV23-1 and J is TRBJ2-2; no clear D. TRBV23-1 qualifies as an ORF whose function is uncertain. With 2 bases removed from V and 5 bases from J, the gap between germline ends came to 9 bases. This CDR3 is built from 14 residues. Here the CDR3 DNA reads TGCGCCAGCAGTCAAACCAGGCGAACCGGGGAGCTGTTTTTT. It is translated as CASSQTRRTGELFF.

V usage is TRBV15 and J usage is TRBJ2-3; D is uncertain. CDR1 LNHNV and CDR2 YYDKDF come from the germline V gene (reference sequence). The CDR3 has 14 amino acids. V lost 1 base, J lost 2 bases, and 7 bases lay in between. This CDR3 is CATSRGGYTDTQYF. Here the CDR3 DNA reads TGTGCCACCAGCAGAGGCGGATACACAGATACGCAGTATTTT.

For this clone: Other DNA sequences in the same sample also yield this CDR3. The V call is TRBV6-2 or TRBV6-3, the J call TRBJ1-3; a possible D gene is TRBD1 (5 bases). Germline V gives CDR1 MNHEY, CDR2 SVGEGT. The CDR3 runs 14 residues. V lost 2 bases and J lost 0, with 5 bases in between. This CDR3 is CASSYRGSGNTIYF. DNA for the CDR3: TGTGCCAGCAGTTACAGGGGCTCTGGAAACACCATATATTTT.